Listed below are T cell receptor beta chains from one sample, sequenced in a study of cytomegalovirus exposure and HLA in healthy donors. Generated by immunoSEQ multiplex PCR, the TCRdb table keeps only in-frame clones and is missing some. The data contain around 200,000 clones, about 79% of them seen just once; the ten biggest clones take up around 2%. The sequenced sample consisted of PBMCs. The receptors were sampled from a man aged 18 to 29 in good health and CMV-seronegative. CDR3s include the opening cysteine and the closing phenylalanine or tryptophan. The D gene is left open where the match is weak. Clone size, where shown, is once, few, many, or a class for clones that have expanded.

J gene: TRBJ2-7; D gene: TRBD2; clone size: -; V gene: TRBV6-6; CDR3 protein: CASTPAGGHEQYF; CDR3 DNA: TGTGCCAGCACACCCGCGGGAGGGCACGAGCAGTACTTC
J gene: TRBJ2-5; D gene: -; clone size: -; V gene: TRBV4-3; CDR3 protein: CASSQGVRPGAAETQYF; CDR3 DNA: TGCGCCAGCAGCCAAGGGGTGCGGCCAGGAGCGGCGGAGACCCAGTACTTC
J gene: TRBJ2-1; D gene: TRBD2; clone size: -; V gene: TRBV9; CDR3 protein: CASSVGGGSSYNEQFF; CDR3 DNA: TGTGCCAGCAGCGTAGGGGGGGGGAGCTCCTACAATGAGCAGTTCTTC
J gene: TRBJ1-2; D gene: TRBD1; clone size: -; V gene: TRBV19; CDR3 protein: CASRDRNYGYTF; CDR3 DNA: TGTGCCAGTAGGGACAGGAACTATGGCTACACCTTC
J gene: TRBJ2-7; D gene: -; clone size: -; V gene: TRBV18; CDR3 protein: CASSLTPGRSHSEQYF; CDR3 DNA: TGTGCCAGCTCACTAACCCCGGGTCGCAGTCATTCCGAGCAGTACTTC
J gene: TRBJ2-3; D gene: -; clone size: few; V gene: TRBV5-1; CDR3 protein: CASSLRGVRMDTQYF; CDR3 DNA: TGCGCCAGCAGCCTCAGGGGGGTGCGAATGGATACGCAGTATTTT
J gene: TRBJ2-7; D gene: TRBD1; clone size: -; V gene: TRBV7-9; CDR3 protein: CASSFSSGQAPYEQYF; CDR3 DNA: TGTGCCAGCAGCTTTTCTTCGGGACAGGCTCCCTACGAGCAGTACTTC
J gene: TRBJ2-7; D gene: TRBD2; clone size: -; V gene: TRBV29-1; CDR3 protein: CSVPSGSRSYEQYF; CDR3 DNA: TGCAGCGTTCCTAGCGGGTCCCGCTCCTACGAGCAGTACTTC
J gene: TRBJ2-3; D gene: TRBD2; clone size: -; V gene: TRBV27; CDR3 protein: CASSFLLAAHTQYF; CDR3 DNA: TGTGCCAGCAGTTTCCTACTAGCGGCACATACGCAGTATTTT
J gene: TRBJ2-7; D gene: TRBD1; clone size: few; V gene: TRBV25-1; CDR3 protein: CASSEQGQGSYEQYF; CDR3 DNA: TGTGCCAGCAGTGAACAGGGACAGGGCTCCTACGAGCAGTACTTC
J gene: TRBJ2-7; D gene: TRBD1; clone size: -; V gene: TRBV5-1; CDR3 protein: CASTDRVYEQYF; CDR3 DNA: TGCGCCAGCACCGACAGGGTCTACGAGCAGTACTTC
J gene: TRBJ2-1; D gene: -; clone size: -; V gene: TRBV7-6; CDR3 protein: CASSLRLPNEQFF; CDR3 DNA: TGTGCCAGCAGCTTGCGACTACCCAATGAGCAGTTCTTC
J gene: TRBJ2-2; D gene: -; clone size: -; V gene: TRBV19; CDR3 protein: CASSMEVNTGELFF; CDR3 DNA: TGTGCCAGTAGTATGGAGGTGAACACCGGGGAGCTGTTTTTT
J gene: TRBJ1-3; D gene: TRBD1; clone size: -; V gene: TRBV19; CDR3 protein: CASSRQGSGNTIYF; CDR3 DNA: TGTGCCAGTAGCAGACAGGGTTCTGGAAACACCATATATTTT
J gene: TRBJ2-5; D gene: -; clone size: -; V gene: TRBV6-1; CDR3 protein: CASSEDRDRNQETQYF; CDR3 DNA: TGTGCCAGCAGTGAAGATCGAGACAGGAATCAAGAGACCCAGTACTTC
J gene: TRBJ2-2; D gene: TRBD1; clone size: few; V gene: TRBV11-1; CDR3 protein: CASREDRVFGGELFF; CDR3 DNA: TGTGCCAGCCGCGAGGACAGGGTCTTTGGCGGGGAGCTGTTTTTT
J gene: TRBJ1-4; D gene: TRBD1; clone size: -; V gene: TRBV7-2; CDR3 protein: CASSFRDREKLFF; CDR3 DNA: TGTGCCAGCAGCTTCCGGGACAGAGAAAAACTGTTTTTT
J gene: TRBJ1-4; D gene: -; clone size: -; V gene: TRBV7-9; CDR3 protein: CASSSDTFNEKLFF; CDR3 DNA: TGTGCCAGCAGCTCCGACACCTTTAATGAAAAACTGTTTTTT
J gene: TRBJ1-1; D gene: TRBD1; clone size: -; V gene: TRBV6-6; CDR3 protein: CASRYRQGKDTEAFF; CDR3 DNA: TGTGCCAGCAGATACCGACAGGGAAAGGACACTGAAGCTTTCTTT
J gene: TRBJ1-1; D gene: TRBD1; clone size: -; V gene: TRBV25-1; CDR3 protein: CASSESGTENTEAFF; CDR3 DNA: TGTGCCAGCAGTGAATCGGGGACAGAGAACACTGAAGCTTTCTTT
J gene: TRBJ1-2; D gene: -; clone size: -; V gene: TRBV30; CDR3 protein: CAREGRGHGYTF; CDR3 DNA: TGTGCCCGGGAGGGACGGGGGCATGGCTACACCTTC
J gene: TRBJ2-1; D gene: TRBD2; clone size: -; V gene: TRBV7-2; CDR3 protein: CASSSPTSGGAVEQFF; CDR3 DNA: TGTGCCAGCAGCTCCCCCACTAGCGGGGGGGCTGTTGAGCAGTTCTTC
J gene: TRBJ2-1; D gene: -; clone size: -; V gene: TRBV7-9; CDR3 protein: CASSLPGLSLNEQFF; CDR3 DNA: TGTGCCAGCAGCTTACCAGGACTATCATTAAATGAGCAGTTCTTC
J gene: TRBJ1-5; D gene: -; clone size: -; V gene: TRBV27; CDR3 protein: CASRPHRDRQPQHF; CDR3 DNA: TGTGCCAGCAGACCCCACAGGGATCGTCAGCCCCAGCATTTT
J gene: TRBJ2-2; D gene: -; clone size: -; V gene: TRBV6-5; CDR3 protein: CASSYFNGELFF; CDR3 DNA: TGTGCCAGCAGTTACTTCAACGGGGAGCTGTTTTTT
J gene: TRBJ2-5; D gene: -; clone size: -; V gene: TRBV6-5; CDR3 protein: CASSYERAGPETQYF; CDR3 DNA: TGTGCCAGCAGTTACGAAAGGGCGGGGCCGGAGACCCAGTACTTC
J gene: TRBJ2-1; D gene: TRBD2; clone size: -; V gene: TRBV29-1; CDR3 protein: CSFWGGSYNEQFF; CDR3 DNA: TGCAGCTTCTGGGGGGGCTCCTACAATGAGCAGTTCTTC